This passage covers 5 T cell receptor beta chains from one sample sequenced in a study of blood T cell repertoires in COVID-19. Generated by immunoSEQ multiplex PCR, the TCRdb table keeps only in-frame clones and is missing some. The sample lists fewer than 90,000 clones, 86% occurring once. Sequenced material: peripheral blood. All receptors derive from a young man with acute or convalescent COVID-19.

The chain couples TRBV2 to TRBJ2-7, with 9 bases aligning to TRBD1. Germline V gene data show CDR1 as SNHLY and CDR2 as FYNNEI. The CDR3 has 15 residues. The V gene end was trimmed by 6 bases and the J gene end by 1 base; junction bases not matched to a gene: 7. The CDR3 sequence: CASRKDRGASYEQYF. The CDR3 bases are TGTGCCAGCAGGAAGGACAGGGGCGCTTCCTACGAGCAGTACTTC.

This sequence joins TRBV2 and TRBJ2-3, with TRBD2 as a possible D gene (6 bases). The CDR3 loop spans 14 amino acids. Germline CDR1 reads SNHLY; CDR2 reads FYNNEI. Trimming took 8 bases from V and 0 from J, leaving 12 bases between them. The CDR3 reads CASGGTASTDTQYF. DNA of the CDR3: TGTGCCAGCGGCGGGACCGCTAGCACAGATACGCAGTATTTT.

Only one count was recorded for this clone. This chain joins TRBV28 and TRBJ2-3, with TRBD2 matching 13 bases. The germline CDR1 and CDR2 sequences are MDHEN and SYDVKM. The CDR3 covers 20 residues. Trimming took 3 bases from V and 4 from J; bases not matched to a gene: 16. The CDR3 loop is CASSFLTELGLAGASDTQYF. CDR3 DNA sequence: TGTGCCAGCAGTTTTCTAACCGAACTCGGACTAGCGGGAGCTTCAGATACGCAGTATTTT.

The chain couples TRBV7-9 to TRBJ1-4; 8 nucleotides agree with TRBD1. The CDR3 has 14 amino acids. Unmatched junction bases numbered 5, after V lost 5 bases and J lost 6 bases. Germline CDR1 and CDR2: SEHNR and FQNEAQ (reference sequence). CDR3 DNA: TGTGCCAGCAGCAGAGACAGGGGCGATGAAAAACTGTTTTTT. Translating it yields CASSRDRGDEKLFF.

The chain couples TRBV5-5 to TRBJ2-5; perhaps TRBD1 as D (5 bases). The germline gives CDR1 SGHKS, CDR2 YYEKEE (reference sequence). The CDR3 spans 13 residues. Trimming stripped 0 bases from V and 3 bases from J, with 6 bases between. CDR3 DNA sequence: TGTGCCAGCAGCTTGGCGGACAAAGAGACCCAGTACTTC. This encodes CASSLADKETQYF.